This TCR beta chain is from a study of identical twins. This clonotype was observed a few times. TCRdb re-analysed the 5' RACE reads in MiXCR, keeping a single row per CDR3 protein. Of a few hundred thousand distinct CDR3 sequences in the sample, approximately 8.3% were seen once. V dropped 4 bases and J dropped 0 bases, with 19 bases sitting between them. The CDR3 runs 18 residues. Germline V gene data show CDR1 as MNHEY and CDR2 as SVGAGI. This sample also appeared in a second study, on yellow fever vaccine responses in identical twins.

This TCR came from a young woman in good health. Sequencing used CD8+ T cells sorted from blood. The chain has TRBV6-5 and TRBJ2-1; D not resolved. The CDR3 sequence is CASSFSPGPLSSYNEQFF. In DNA form, the CDR3 reads TGTGCCAGCAGTTTCTCGCCGGGCCCCTTAAGCTCCTACAATGAGCAGTTCTTC.